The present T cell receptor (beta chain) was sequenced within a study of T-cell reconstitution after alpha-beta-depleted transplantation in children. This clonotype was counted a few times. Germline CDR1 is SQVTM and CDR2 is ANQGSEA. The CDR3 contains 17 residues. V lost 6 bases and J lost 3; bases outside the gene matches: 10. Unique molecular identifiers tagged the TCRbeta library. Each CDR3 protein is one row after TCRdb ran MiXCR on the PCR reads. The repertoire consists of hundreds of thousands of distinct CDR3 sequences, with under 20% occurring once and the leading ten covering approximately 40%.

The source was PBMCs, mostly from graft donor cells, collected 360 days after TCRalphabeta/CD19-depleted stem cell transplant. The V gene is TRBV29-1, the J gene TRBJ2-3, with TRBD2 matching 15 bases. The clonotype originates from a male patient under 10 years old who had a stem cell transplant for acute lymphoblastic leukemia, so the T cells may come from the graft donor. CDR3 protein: CSVVGLAGGRGTDTQYF. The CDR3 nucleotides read TGCAGCGTAGTCGGACTAGCGGGAGGGCGGGGGACAGATACGCAGTATTTT.